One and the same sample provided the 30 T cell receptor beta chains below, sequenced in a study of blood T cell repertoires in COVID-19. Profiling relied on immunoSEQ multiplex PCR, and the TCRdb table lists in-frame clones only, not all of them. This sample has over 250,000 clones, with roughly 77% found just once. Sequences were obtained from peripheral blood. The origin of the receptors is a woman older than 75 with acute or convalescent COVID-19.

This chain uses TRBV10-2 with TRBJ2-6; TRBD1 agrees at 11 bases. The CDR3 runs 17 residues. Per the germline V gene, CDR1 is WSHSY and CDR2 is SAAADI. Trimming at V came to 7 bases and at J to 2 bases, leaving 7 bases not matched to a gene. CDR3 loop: CASTGQGALTGANVLTF. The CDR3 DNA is TGCGCCAGCACCGGACAGGGGGCACTCACTGGGGCCAACGTCCTGACTTTC.

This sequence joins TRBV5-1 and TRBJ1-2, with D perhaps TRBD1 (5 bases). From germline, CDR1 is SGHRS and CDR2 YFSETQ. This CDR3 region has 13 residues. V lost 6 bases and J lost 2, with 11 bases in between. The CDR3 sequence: CASTSGANYGYTF. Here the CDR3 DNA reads TGCGCCAGCACGAGTGGGGCGAACTATGGCTACACCTTC.

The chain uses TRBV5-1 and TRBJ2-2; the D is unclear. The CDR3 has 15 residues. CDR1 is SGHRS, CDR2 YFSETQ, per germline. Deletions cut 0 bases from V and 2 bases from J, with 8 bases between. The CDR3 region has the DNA TGCGCCAGCAGCTTGGATGTCAGAAACACCGGGGAGCTGTTTTTT. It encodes CASSLDVRNTGELFF.

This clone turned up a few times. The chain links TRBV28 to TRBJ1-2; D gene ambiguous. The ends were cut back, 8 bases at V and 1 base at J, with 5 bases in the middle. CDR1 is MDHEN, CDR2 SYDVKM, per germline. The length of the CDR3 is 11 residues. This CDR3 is CASFNNYGYTF. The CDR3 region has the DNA TGTGCCAGCTTTAATAACTATGGCTACACCTTC.

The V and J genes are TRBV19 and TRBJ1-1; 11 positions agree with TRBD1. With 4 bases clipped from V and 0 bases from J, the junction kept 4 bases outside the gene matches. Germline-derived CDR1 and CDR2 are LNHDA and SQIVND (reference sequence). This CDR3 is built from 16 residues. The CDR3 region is CASSRGTGGMNTEAFF. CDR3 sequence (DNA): TGTGCCAGTAGTAGAGGGACAGGGGGTATGAACACTGAAGCTTTCTTT. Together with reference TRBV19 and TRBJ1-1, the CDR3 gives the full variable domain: DGGITQSPKYLFRKEGQNVTLSCEQNLNHDAMYWYRQDPGQGLRLIYYSQIVNDFQKGDIAEGYSVSREKKESFPLTVTSAQKNPTAFYLCASSRGTGGMNTEAFFGQGTRLTVV.

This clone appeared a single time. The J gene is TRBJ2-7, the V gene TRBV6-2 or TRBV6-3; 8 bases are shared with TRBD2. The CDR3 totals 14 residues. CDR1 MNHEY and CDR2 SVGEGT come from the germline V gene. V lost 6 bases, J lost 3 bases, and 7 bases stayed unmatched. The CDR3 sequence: CASSTRGGNYEQYF. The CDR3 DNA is TGTGCCAGCAGCACCCGGGGGGGGAACTACGAGCAGTACTTC.

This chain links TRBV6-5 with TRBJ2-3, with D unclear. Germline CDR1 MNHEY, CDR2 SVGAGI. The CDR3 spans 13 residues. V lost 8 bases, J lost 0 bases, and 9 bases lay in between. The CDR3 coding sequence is TGTGCCAGCGGAGCGATGAGCACAGATACGCAGTATTTT. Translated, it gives CASGAMSTDTQYF.

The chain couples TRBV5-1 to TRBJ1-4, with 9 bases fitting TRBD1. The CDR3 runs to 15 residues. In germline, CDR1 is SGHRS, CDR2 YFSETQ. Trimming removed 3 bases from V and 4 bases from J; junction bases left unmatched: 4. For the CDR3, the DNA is TGCGCCAGCAGCTCCCTGGACAGGGGTAATGAAAAACTGTTTTTT. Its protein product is CASSSLDRGNEKLFF.

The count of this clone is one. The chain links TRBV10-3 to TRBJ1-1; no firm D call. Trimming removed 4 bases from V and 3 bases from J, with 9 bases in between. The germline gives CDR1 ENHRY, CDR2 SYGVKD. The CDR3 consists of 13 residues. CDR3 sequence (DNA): TGTGCCATCAGTGCCTCTCCGTACACTGAAGCTTTCTTT. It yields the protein CAISASPYTEAFF.

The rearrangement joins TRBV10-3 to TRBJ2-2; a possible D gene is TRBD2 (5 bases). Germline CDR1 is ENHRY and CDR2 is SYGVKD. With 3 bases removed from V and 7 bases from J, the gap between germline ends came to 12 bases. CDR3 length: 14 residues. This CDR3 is CAISDGLRDGELFF. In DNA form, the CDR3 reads TGTGCCATCAGTGACGGCCTACGGGACGGGGAGCTGTTTTTT.

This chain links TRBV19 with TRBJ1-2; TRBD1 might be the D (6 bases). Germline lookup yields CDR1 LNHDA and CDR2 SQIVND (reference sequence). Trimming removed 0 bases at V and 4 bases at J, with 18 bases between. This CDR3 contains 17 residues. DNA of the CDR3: TGTGCCAGTAGTATAGAGGGGGCTCTCGGCTTCGGCTATGGCTACACCTTC. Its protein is CASSIEGALGFGYGYTF.

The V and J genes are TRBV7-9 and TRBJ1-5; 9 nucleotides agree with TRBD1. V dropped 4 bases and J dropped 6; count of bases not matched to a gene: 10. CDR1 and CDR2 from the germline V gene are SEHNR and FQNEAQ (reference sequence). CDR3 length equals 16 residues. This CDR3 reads CASSYAQGARGQPQHF. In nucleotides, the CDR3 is TGTGCCAGCAGCTACGCACAGGGGGCGAGGGGTCAGCCCCAGCATTTT.

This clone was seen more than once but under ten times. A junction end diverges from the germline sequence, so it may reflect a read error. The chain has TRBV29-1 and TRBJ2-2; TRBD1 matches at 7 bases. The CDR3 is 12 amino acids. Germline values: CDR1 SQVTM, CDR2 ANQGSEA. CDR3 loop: CSAEQGPGELFF. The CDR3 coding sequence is TGCAGCGCTGAACAGGGGCCCGGGGAGCTGTTTTTT.

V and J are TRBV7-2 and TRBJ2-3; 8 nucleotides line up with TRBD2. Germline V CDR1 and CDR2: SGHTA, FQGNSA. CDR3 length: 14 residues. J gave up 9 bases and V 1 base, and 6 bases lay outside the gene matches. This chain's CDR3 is CASSLDGGGRTQYF. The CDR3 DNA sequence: TGTGCCAGCAGCTTAGATGGCGGGGGGCGGACGCAGTATTTT.

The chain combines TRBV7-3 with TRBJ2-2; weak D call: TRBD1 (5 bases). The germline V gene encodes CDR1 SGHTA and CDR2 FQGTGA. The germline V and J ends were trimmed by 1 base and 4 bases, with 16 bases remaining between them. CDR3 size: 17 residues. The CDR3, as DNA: TGTGCCAGCAGCTTAAGCCAAAGGGGCGCAGTCACCGGGGAGCTGTTTTTT. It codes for CASSLSQRGAVTGELFF.

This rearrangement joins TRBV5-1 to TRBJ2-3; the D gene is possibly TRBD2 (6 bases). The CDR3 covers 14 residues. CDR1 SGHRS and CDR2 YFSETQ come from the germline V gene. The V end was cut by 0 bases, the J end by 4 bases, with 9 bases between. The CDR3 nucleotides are TGCGCCAGCAGCTTGGAATGGGGGGCAGATACGCAGTATTTT. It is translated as CASSLEWGADTQYF. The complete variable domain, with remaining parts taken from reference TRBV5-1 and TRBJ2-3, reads KAGVTQTPRYLIKTRGQQVTLSCSPISGHRSVSWYQQTPGQGLQFLFEYFSETQRNKGNFPGRFSGRQFSNSRSEMNVSTLELGDSALYLCASSLEWGADTQYFGPGTRLTVL.

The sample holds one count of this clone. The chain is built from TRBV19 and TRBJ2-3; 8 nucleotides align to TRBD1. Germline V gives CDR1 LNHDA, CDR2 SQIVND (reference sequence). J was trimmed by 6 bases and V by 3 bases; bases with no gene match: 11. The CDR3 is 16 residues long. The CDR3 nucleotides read TGTGCCAGTAGTATCTCCAGGGGGCTCAGTTGGGATACGCAGTATTTT. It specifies CASSISRGLSWDTQYF.

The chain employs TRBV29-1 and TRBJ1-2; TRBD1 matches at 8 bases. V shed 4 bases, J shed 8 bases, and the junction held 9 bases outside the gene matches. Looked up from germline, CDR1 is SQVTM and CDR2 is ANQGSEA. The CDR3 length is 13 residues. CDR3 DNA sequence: TGCAGCGTTGGCGACAGGGGAATAGTCGGCTACACCTTC. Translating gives CSVGDRGIVGYTF.

Here the CDR3 DNA reads TGTGCCACCAAGAGGGGACAGGGGACCGAGCAGTACTTC. Its translation: CATKRGQGTEQYF. The V and J genes are TRBV12-3 or TRBV12-4 and TRBJ2-7; 10 bases align to TRBD1. V shed 10 bases, J shed 6 bases, and the junction held 9 bases outside the gene matches. This CDR3 region has 13 residues.

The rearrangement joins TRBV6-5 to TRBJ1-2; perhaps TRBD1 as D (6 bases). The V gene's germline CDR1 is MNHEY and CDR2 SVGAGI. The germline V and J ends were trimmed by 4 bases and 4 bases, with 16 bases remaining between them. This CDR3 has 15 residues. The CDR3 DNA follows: TGTGCCAGCAGTTTATCATTAGGGGGTGGCTATGGCTACACCTTC. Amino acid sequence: CASSLSLGGGYGYTF.

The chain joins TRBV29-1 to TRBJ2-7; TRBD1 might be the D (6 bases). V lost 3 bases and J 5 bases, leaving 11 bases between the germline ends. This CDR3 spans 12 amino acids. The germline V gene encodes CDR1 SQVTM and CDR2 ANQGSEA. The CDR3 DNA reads TGCAGCGTTGAGGGGGACATAAACGAGCAGTACTTC. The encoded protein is CSVEGDINEQYF.

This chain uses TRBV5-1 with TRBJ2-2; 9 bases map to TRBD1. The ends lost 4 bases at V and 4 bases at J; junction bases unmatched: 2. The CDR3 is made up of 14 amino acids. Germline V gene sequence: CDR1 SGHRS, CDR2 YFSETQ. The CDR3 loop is CASSRDRVTGELFF. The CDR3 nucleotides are TGCGCCAGCAGCCGGGACAGGGTCACCGGGGAGCTGTTTTTT.

CDR3 bases: TGTGCCAGCAGTTATGTAACCTTGGGGGGGGGCGAGCAGTACTTC. It yields the protein CASSYVTLGGGEQYF. The V gene is TRBV6-5, the J gene TRBJ2-7, with 7 nucleotides matching TRBD2. This CDR3 region has 15 residues. Germline CDR1 MNHEY, CDR2 SVGAGI. V gave up 3 bases and J gave up 6 bases; unmatched junction bases: 11.

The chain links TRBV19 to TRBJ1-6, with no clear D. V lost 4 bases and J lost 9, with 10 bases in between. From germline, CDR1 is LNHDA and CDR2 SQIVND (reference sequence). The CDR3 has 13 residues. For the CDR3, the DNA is TGTGCCAGTAGTAAACAGTATCTTTCACCCCTCCACTTT. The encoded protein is CASSKQYLSPLHF.

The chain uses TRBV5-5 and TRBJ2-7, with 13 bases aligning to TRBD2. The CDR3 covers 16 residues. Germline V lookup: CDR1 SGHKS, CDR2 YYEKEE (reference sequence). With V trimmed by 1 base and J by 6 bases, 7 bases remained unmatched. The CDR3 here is CASSLTSGRASIEQYF. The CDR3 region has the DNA TGTGCCAGCAGCTTGACTAGCGGGAGGGCGTCGATCGAGCAGTACTTC.

The CDR3: CASSQDPAGTGVPDTEAFF. The CDR3 DNA sequence: TGTGCCAGCAGCCAAGATCCCGCCGGGACAGGGGTACCAGACACTGAAGCTTTCTTT. The chain couples TRBV3-1 (or the pseudogene TRBV3-2) to TRBJ1-1, with 10 bases that match TRBD1. Unmatched junction bases numbered 13, after V lost 0 bases and J lost 3 bases. Germline lookup yields CDR1 LGHDT and CDR2 YNNKEL (reference sequence). The CDR3 contains 19 residues.

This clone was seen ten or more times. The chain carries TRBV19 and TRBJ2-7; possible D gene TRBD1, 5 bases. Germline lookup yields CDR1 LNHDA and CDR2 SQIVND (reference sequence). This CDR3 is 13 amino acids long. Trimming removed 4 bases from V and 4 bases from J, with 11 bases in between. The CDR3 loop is CASSKPGLYEQYF. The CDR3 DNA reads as TGTGCCAGTAGTAAGCCAGGGCTTTACGAGCAGTACTTC.

The CDR3 is CASTPSGGGVKSEAFF. Here the CDR3 DNA reads TGTGCCAGCACTCCTTCGGGGGGGGGCGTAAAGTCTGAAGCTTTCTTT. The rearrangement joins TRBV6-6 to TRBJ1-1; a weak D match, TRBD1 (6 bases). CDR1 and CDR2 from the germline V gene are MNHNY and SVGAGI (reference sequence). V was pared by 7 bases and J by 6 bases, with 24 bases between. CDR3 length: 16 amino acids.

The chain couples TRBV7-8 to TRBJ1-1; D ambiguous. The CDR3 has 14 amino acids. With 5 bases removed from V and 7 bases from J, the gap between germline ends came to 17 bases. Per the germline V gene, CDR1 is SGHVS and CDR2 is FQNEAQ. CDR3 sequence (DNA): TGTGCCAGCAGCCTAACACCTAGGACTGGTGAAGCTTTCTTT. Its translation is CASSLTPRTGEAFF.

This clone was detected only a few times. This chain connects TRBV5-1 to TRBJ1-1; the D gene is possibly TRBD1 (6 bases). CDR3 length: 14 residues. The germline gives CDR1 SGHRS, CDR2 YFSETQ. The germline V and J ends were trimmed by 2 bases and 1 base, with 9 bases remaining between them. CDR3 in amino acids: CASSFRGGNTEAFF. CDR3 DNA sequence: TGCGCCAGCAGCTTCAGGGGCGGGAACACTGAAGCTTTCTTT.